The rows below give T cell receptor beta chains drawn from one sample of a study of blood T cell repertoires in COVID-19. Data came from immunoSEQ multiplex PCR; TCRdb stores just in-frame clones and leaves some out. Of 110,000 or so clones listed, around 85% are singletons. Sequencing input: peripheral blood. The receptors were gathered from a human donor in a cohort sampled during active COVID-19. Both conserved end residues are part of each CDR3. A D gene is named only where the DNA matches it firmly. Only part of the rows carry a size: once, few, many, or a class if the clone is expanded.

V gene	J gene	clone size	D gene	CDR3 DNA	CDR3 protein
TRBV11-2	TRBJ2-1	-	TRBD1	TGTGCCAGCAGCTTTGGGGACAGCAACAATGAGCAGTTCTTC	CASSFGDSNNEQFF
TRBV9	TRBJ2-3	-	TRBD2	TGTGCCAGCAGCGGGACTAGCGGGGGGGCAGATACGCAGTATTTT	CASSGTSGGADTQYF
TRBV2	TRBJ2-2	few	-	TGTGCCAGCAGTGAAGACAGGGGAGGCACCGGGGAGCTGTTTTTT	CASSEDRGGTGELFF
TRBV9	TRBJ1-2	-	-	TGTGCCAGCAGCGTCGGACATACTTATGGCTACACCTTC	CASSVGHTYGYTF
TRBV6-5	TRBJ1-4	-	-	TGTGCCAGCAGCCATACAGGGAAACTGTTTTTT	CASSHTGKLFF
TRBV3-1/TRBV3-2	TRBJ2-6	-	-	TGTGCCAGCGGAGTCTCTGGGGCCAACGTCCTGACTTTC	CASGVSGANVLTF
TRBV9	TRBJ2-1	-	TRBD2	TGTGCCAGCAGCGTAGCCCCATTAGCGGGGGACTTAGATGAGCAGTTCTTC	CASSVAPLAGDLDEQFF
TRBV6-6	TRBJ2-1	-	-	TGTGCCAGCAGAATTATCCGACTGGGCAATGAGCAGTTCTTC	CASRIIRLGNEQFF
TRBV10-2	TRBJ1-5	-	-	TGCGCCAGCAGCTTCGGGAGCAATCAGCCCCAGCATTTT	CASSFGSNQPQHF
TRBV2	TRBJ2-7	-	TRBD2	TGTGCCAGCAGTGAAGGCGGGAGCGGCGAGCAGTACTTC	CASSEGGSGEQYF
TRBV19	TRBJ1-1	few	-	TGTGCCAGTAGAAGAGGGCAGACTAACACTGAAGCTTTCTTT	CASRRGQTNTEAFF
TRBV29-1	TRBJ2-1	-	-	TGCAGCGTTGGGCCGCGGGGAGATGAGCAGTTCTTC	CSVGPRGDEQFF
TRBV7-2	TRBJ1-5	-	-	TGTGCCAGCAGCTTACCGGGGTTCAATCAGCCCCAGCATTTT	CASSLPGFNQPQHF
TRBV7-8	TRBJ2-7	-	-	TGTGCCAGCAGCTTAGATTTAGGACAGAGCTCCTACGAGCAGTACTTC	CASSLDLGQSSYEQYF
TRBV2	TRBJ1-4	once	-	TGTGCCAGCAGCCTACGACAGGCTACTAATGAAAAACTGTTTTTT	CASSLRQATNEKLFF
TRBV10-3	TRBJ2-7	-	-	TGTGCCATCAGTGAGTCGATGCAGGGGACCTACGAGCAGTACTTC	CAISESMQGTYEQYF
TRBV7-2	TRBJ1-6	-	-	TGTGCCAGCAGCTTAGGGGCAGGGAAGGGGTCACCCCTCCACTTT	CASSLGAGKGSPLHF
TRBV7-2	TRBJ2-3	-	-	TGTGCCAGCAGCCCCGGGACTAGCACAGATACGCAGTATTTT	CASSPGTSTDTQYF
TRBV30	TRBJ2-7	-	TRBD1	TGTGCCTGGAGTGAAGGGGCAGGGGGCGCGTGGGAGCAGTACTTC	CAWSEGAGGAWEQYF
TRBV15	TRBJ2-3	-	-	TGTGCCACCAGCAGACGCCCTAGCCTGGGTATCGATACGCAGTATTTT	CATSRRPSLGIDTQYF
TRBV29-1	TRBJ1-1	-	-	TGCAGCGTTGAACGGGGGACGATCACTGAAGCTTTCTTT	CSVERGTITEAFF
TRBV29-1	TRBJ2-2	-	TRBD1	TGCAGCGTTTCCACCAGGGGGTCGAACACCGGGGAGCTGTTTTTT	CSVSTRGSNTGELFF
TRBV7-9	TRBJ2-7	once	-	TGTGCCAGCAGCTTAGCAGGGGCCTACGAGCAGTACTTC	CASSLAGAYEQYF
TRBV19	TRBJ1-4	-	TRBD1	TGTGCCAGTAACTCCGGGACAGGCGGTGAAAAACTGTTTTTT	CASNSGTGGEKLFF
TRBV27	TRBJ2-3	-	TRBD2	TGTGCCAGCAGTCGCCGAACCGGGACTAGGGCCACAGATACGCAGTATTTT	CASSRRTGTRATDTQYF
TRBV3-1/TRBV3-2	TRBJ1-1	-	-	TGTGCCAGCAGCGCAGATCAGAACACTGAAGCTTTCTTT	CASSADQNTEAFF
TRBV2	TRBJ2-1	-	TRBD2	TGTGCCAGCAGGAGGGAGCGGGGGGGGCGGAATGAGCAGTTCTTC	CASRRERGGRNEQFF
TRBV2	TRBJ1-5	-	-	TGTGCCAGCAGGGGAGAGGGGCCCCAGCATTTT	CASRGEGPQHF
TRBV9	TRBJ1-1	-	TRBD1	TGTGCCAGCAGCTTCCGGGACAGGGGTGGAACTGAAGCTTTCTTT	CASSFRDRGGTEAFF
TRBV7-7	TRBJ2-5	-	TRBD2	TGTGCCAGCAGCTTAGGGGCTAGCGGGGGCCCGCCGCGGGAGACCCAGTACTTC	CASSLGASGGPPRETQYF
TRBV15	TRBJ2-3	-	TRBD1	TGTGCCACCAGCACCAGGACAGGGACAGATACGCAGTATTTT	CATSTRTGTDTQYF
TRBV19	TRBJ2-1	-	TRBD1	TGTGCCAGTAGTGGCCTCGGGACAGGGGGCTTCAATGAGCAGTTCTTC	CASSGLGTGGFNEQFF
TRBV12-5	TRBJ2-1	-	-	TGTGCTAGTGGGCCGGGACAAGGGATTTTCGATGAGCAGTTCTTC	CASGPGQGIFDEQFF
TRBV5-8	TRBJ1-5	-	-	TGTGCCAGCAGCCGCAGGAATCAGCCCCAGCATTTT	CASSRRNQPQHF
TRBV5-1	TRBJ2-2	-	TRBD1	TGCGCCAGCAACCCAGGGGGCGTCTACGGGGAGCTGTTTTTT	CASNPGGVYGELFF
TRBV6-5	TRBJ1-1	-	TRBD1	TGTGCCAGCAGTAGACAGGGGGTTCGGGGTGAAGCTTTCTTT	CASSRQGVRGEAFF
TRBV3-1/TRBV3-2	TRBJ1-1	few	-	TGTGCCAGCAGCCAAGAGACAGACAACACTGAAGCTTTCTTT	CASSQETDNTEAFF
TRBV5-6	TRBJ1-1	-	-	TGTGCCAGCACCTTTCTAGGGGCTGAAGCTTTCTTT	CASTFLGAEAFF
TRBV30	TRBJ1-6	-	-	TGTGCCTGGAACCCAGCGAGCTCCTATAATTCACCCCTCCACTTT	CAWNPASSYNSPLHF
TRBV10-3	TRBJ2-1	once	-	TGTGCCATCAAAGACGGGAATGAGCAGTTCTTC	CAIKDGNEQFF